These 9 T cell receptor beta chains were sequenced from one sample in a study of cytotoxic CD8 clonotypes in ibrutinib-treated CLL. This table comes from immunoSEQ multiplex PCR, and its TCRdb copy is limited to in-frame clones, with some not included. The table shows over 75,000 clones, with almost 80% occurring only once. Sample: PBMCs, taken after 12 months of ibrutinib treatment. The receptors come from a human donor with chronic lymphocytic leukemia.

The rearrangement joins TRBV7-3 to TRBJ2-6; D call uncertain. Between the trimmed V and J ends, which lost 4 bases and 3 bases, there was a span of 7 bases. In germline, CDR1 is SGHTA, CDR2 FQGTGA. There are 14 residues in the CDR3. The DNA of the CDR3 is TGTGCCAGCAGCTCGACGGGTGGGGCCAACGTCCTGACTTTC. Its translation: CASSSTGGANVLTF.

This rearrangement joins TRBV5-8 to TRBJ1-2; TRBD1 might be the D (5 bases). CDR1 is SGHTS and CDR2 is YDEGEE in the germline V gene. This CDR3 spans 15 amino acids. V gave up 0 bases and J gave up 4 bases, with 13 bases separating them. The CDR3 spells CASSLGTFPSYGYTF. The CDR3 coding sequence is TGTGCCAGCAGCTTGGGGACATTCCCATCCTATGGCTACACCTTC. Supplemented by reference TRBV5-8 and TRBJ1-2, the full variable domain reads EAGVTQSPTHLIKTRGQQATLRCSPISGHTSVYWYQQALGLGLQFLLWYDEGEERNRGNFPPRFSGRQFPNYSSELNVNALELEDSALYLCASSLGTFPSYGYTFGSGTRLTVV.

The chain couples TRBV7-6 to TRBJ2-5, with 7 nucleotides matching TRBD2. V shed 4 bases, J shed 4 bases, and the junction held 9 bases outside the gene matches. Germline loops: CDR1 SGHVS, CDR2 FNYEAQ. There are 15 residues in the CDR3. The DNA for the CDR3 is TGTGCCAGCAGCTCCTCTGGGTGGGGGGGAGAGACCCAGTACTTC. The encoded protein is CASSSSGWGGETQYF.

This chain links TRBV29-1 with TRBJ1-1; D might be TRBD1 (6 bases). V was pared by 5 bases and J by 4 bases, with 14 bases between. Germline V gene sequence: CDR1 SQVTM, CDR2 ANQGSEA. The CDR3 sequence is 13 residues long. The CDR3: CSVTAGDGTEAFF. CDR3 DNA: TGCAGCGTTACTGCAGGGGATGGCACTGAAGCTTTCTTT.

The rearrangement joins TRBV6-5 to TRBJ2-7; D is unresolved. The V gene lost 2 bases and the J gene lost 4 bases, with 3 bases spanning the gap. This CDR3 has 11 amino acids. Germline values: CDR1 MNHEY, CDR2 SVGAGI. DNA for the CDR3: TGTGCCAGCAGTTACAAATACGAGCAGTACTTC. Its protein is CASSYKYEQYF.

The chain uses TRBV6-1 and TRBJ2-3; no definite D call. Trimming took 1 base from V and 2 from J, leaving 16 bases between them. CDR1 and CDR2 from the germline V gene are MNHNS and SASEGT. The CDR3 loop spans 17 amino acids. Written as DNA, the CDR3 is TGTGCCAGCAGTGAAGGGGCAGGTTACTTAAACACAGATACGCAGTATTTT. Amino acid sequence: CASSEGAGYLNTDTQYF.

V and J are TRBV7-8 and TRBJ1-1; tentatively, D is TRBD1 (5 bases). CDR3 length: 13 residues. Germline-derived CDR1 and CDR2 are SGHVS and FQNEAQ. V lost 4 bases, J lost 3 bases, and 9 bases lay in between. The CDR3 nucleotides read TGTGCCAGCAGCTCCCAGGGTTACACTGAAGCTTTCTTT. This sequence encodes CASSSQGYTEAFF.

The chain joins TRBV6-6 to TRBJ2-1, with D perhaps TRBD2 (5 bases). The germline V and J ends were trimmed by 3 bases and 2 bases, with 11 bases remaining between them. The germline V gene encodes CDR1 MNHNY and CDR2 SVGAGI (reference sequence). The CDR3 consists of 15 residues. For the CDR3, the DNA is TGTGCCAGCAGTTATACGGAGGAGGCCTACAATGAGCAGTTCTTC. Its translation is CASSYTEEAYNEQFF.

The chain uses TRBV7-6 and TRBJ2-5, with a weak D call TRBD1 (6 bases). The CDR3 is 15 residues long. Germline V lookup: CDR1 SGHVS, CDR2 FNYEAQ. V was shortened by 2 bases and J by 2 bases, with 12 bases between the two germline ends. The chain's CDR3 is CASSLLRGSQETQYF. The CDR3 nucleotides are TGTGCCAGCAGCTTATTAAGGGGGTCTCAAGAGACCCAGTACTTC.